The 4 T cell receptor beta chains below were found in one sample sequenced in a study of blood T cell repertoires in COVID-19. Assay: immunoSEQ multiplex PCR; the TCRdb copy retains only in-frame clones and omits some. The sample lists about 300,000 clones; 85% to 90% were seen once. The specimen sequenced was PBMCs or T cells enriched from blood (not recorded which). These receptors originate from a woman aged 50 to 65 who had been exposed to COVID-19.

This chain uses TRBV28 with TRBJ1-1, with D unclear. In germline, CDR1 is MDHEN, CDR2 SYDVKM. The CDR3 has 15 residues. V shed 5 bases and J shed 5 bases, with 18 bases lying between them. The CDR3 bases are TGTGCCAGCAGTACCTACGGAGGAACACTGACTGAAGCTTTCTTT. This codes for CASSTYGGTLTEAFF.

V and J are TRBV10-3 and TRBJ2-7; 8 nucleotides line up with TRBD2. The CDR3 has 15 residues. Germline V gene lookup returns CDR1 ENHRY and CDR2 SYGVKD. Trimming cost V 4 bases and J 2 bases; bases outside gene matches: 7. In DNA, the CDR3 is TGTGCCATCAGTGGCACTAGCGGACTTACCTACGAGCAGTACTTC. Translated: CAISGTSGLTYEQYF.

The J gene is TRBJ1-1, the V gene TRBV30; D is perhaps TRBD1 (6 bases). Germline V gene lookup returns CDR1 GTSNPN and CDR2 SVGIG (reference sequence). The CDR3 extends over 11 amino acids. V was trimmed by 5 bases and J by 4 bases, leaving 8 bases between them. Here the CDR3 reads CAWQGTTEAFF. For the CDR3, the DNA is TGTGCCTGGCAGGGGACCACTGAAGCTTTCTTT.

The rearrangement uses TRBV7-2 and TRBJ2-3; D might be TRBD2 (5 bases). Trimming cost V 6 bases and J 2 bases, with 9 bases left between them. This CDR3 has 13 amino acids. Looked up from germline, CDR1 is SGHTA and CDR2 is FQGNSA. The CDR3 bases are TGTGCCAGCAGGCTAGCCCCCACAGATACGCAGTATTTT. Amino acids: CASRLAPTDTQYF.